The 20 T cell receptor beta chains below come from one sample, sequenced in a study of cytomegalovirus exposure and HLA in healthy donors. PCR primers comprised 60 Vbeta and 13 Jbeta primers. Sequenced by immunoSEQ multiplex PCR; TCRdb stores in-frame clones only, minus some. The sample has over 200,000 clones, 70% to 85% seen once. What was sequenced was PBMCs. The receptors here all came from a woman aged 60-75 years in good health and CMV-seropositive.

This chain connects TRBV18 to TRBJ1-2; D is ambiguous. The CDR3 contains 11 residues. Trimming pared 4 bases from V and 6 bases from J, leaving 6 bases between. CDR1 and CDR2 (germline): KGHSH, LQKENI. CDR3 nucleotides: TGTGCCAGCTCACGAGTGGATGGCTACACCTTC. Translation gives CASSRVDGYTF.

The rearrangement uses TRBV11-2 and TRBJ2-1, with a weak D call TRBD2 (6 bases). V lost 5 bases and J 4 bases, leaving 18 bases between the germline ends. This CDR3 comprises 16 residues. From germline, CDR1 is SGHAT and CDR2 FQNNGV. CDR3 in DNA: TGTGCCAGCAGCCTGGTTCGGGACTCCCTATACAATGAGCAGTTCTTC. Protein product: CASSLVRDSLYNEQFF.

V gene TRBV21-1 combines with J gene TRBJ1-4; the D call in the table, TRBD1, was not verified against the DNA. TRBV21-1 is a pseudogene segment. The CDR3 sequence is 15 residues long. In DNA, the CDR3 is TGTGCCAGCAGCATCAGGACAGGGAGGAATGAAAAACTGTTTTTT. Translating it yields CASSIRTGRNEKLFF.

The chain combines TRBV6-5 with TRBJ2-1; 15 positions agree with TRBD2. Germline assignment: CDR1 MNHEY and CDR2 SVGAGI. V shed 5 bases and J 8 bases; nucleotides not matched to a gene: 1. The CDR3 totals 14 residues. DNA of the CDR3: TGTGCCAGCAGTGGACTAGCGGGAGGGTATGAGCAGTTCTTC. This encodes CASSGLAGGYEQFF.

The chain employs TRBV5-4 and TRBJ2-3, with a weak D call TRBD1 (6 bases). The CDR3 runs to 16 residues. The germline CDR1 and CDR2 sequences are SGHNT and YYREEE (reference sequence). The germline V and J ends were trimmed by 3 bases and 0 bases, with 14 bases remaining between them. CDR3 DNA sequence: TGTGCCAGCAGCTCTTCGCAGGGGACCAGCACAGATACGCAGTATTTT. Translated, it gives CASSSSQGTSTDTQYF.

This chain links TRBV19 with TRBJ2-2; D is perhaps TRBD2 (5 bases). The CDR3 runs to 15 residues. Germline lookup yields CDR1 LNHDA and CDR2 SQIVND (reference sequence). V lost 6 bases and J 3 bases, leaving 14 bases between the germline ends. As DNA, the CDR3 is TGTGCCAGTAGAGACCAGCGGAGCCACACCGGGGAGCTGTTTTTT. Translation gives CASRDQRSHTGELFF. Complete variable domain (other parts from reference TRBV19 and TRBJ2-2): DGGITQSPKYLFRKEGQNVTLSCEQNLNHDAMYWYRQDPGQGLRLIYYSQIVNDFQKGDIAEGYSVSREKKESFPLTVTSAQKNPTAFYLCASRDQRSHTGELFFGEGSRLTVL.

The CDR3 region is CASSVVADTEAFF. DNA for the CDR3: TGTGCCAGCAGCGTAGTGGCGGACACTGAAGCTTTCTTT. This sequence joins TRBV9 and TRBJ1-1; D call uncertain. The V gene's germline CDR1 is SGDLS and CDR2 YYNGEE. The V end lost 0 bases, the J end lost 3 bases, and 6 bases lay between the germline ends. The CDR3 loop spans 13 amino acids.

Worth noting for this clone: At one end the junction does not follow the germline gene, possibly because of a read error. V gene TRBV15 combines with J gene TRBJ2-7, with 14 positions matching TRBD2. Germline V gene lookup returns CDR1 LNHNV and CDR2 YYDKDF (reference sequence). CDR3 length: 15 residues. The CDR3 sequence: CATSRGLAGAYGQYF. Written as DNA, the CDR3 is TGTGCCACCAGCAGGGGACTAGCGGGAGCCTACGGGCAGTACTTC.

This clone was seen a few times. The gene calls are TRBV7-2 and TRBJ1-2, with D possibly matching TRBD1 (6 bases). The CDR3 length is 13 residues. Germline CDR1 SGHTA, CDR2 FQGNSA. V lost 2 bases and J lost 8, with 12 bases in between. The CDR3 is CASSLNYRGGYTF. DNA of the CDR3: TGTGCCAGCAGCTTAAACTATAGGGGGGGCTACACCTTC.

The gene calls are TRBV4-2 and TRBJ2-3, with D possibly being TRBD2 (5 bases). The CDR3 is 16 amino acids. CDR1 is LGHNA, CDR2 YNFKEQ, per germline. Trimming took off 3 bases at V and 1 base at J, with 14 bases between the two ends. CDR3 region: CASSQRLPRGTDTQYF. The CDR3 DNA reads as TGTGCCAGCAGCCAGAGACTGCCGCGGGGCACAGATACGCAGTATTTT.

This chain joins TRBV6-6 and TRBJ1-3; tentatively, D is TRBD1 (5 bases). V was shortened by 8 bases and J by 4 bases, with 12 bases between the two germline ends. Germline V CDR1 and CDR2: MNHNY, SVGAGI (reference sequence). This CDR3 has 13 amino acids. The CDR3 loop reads CASLGGVGNTIYF. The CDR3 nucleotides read TGTGCCAGCTTAGGAGGGGTAGGAAACACCATATATTTT.

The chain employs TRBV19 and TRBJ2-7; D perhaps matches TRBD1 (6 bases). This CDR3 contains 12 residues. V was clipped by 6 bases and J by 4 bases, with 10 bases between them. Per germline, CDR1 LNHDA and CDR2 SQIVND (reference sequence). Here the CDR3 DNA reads TGTGCCAGTAGGGACAGAGAGTACGAGCAGTACTTC. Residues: CASRDREYEQYF.

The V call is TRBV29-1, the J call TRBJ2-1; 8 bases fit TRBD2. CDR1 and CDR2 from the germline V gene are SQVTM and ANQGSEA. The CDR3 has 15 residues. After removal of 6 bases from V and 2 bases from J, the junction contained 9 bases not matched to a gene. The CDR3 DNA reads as TGCAGCGTATCCCCATTAGCGGGGCCCTACAATGAGCAGTTCTTC. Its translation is CSVSPLAGPYNEQFF.

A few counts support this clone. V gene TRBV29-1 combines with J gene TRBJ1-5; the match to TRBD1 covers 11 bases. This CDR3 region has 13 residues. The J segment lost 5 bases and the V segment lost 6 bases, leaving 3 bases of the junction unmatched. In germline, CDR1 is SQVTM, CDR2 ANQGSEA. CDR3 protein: CSVAGQGDQPQHF. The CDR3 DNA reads TGCAGCGTGGCGGGACAGGGGGATCAGCCCCAGCATTTT.

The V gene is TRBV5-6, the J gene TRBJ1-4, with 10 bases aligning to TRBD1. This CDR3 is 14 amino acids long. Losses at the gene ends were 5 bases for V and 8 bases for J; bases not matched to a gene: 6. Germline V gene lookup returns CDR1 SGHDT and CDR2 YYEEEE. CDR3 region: CASRSGTGVEKLFF. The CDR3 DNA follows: TGTGCCAGCAGATCCGGGACAGGGGTCGAAAAACTGTTTTTT.

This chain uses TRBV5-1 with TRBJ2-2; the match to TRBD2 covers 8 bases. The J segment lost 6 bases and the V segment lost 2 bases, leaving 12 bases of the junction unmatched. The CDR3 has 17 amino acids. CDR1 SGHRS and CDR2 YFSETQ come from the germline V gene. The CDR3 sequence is CASSLTTGGPSSGELFF. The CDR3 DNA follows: TGCGCCAGCAGCTTAACTACGGGGGGGCCCTCGTCCGGGGAGCTGTTTTTT.

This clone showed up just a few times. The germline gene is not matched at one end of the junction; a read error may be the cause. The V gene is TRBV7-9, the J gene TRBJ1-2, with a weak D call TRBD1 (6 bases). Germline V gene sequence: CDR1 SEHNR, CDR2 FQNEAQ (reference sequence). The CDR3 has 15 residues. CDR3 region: CSSSIGQGINYGYTF. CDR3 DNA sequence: TGTTCCAGCAGCATAGGGCAGGGGATTAACTATGGCTACACCTTC.

The CDR3 spells CASSTLFGNFVEQYF. The CDR3 region has the DNA TGTGCCAGCAGCACCCTATTCGGGAACTTCGTCGAGCAGTACTTC. The J gene is TRBJ2-7, the V gene TRBV7-8; D possibly corresponds to TRBD2 (5 bases). Trimming pared 5 bases from V and 6 bases from J, leaving 20 bases between. Per the germline V gene, CDR1 is SGHVS and CDR2 is FQNEAQ. The CDR3 sequence is 15 residues long.

CDR3 sequence (DNA): TGTGCCAGCAGCTCTAGCGGGGTTACCTACAATGAGCAGTTCTTC. Amino acid sequence: CASSSSGVTYNEQFF. The chain combines TRBV6-6 with TRBJ2-1; 9 nucleotides agree with TRBD2. Per the germline V gene, CDR1 is MNHNY and CDR2 is SVGAGI (reference sequence). V shed 6 bases and J 2 bases; nucleotides not matched to a gene: 5. The CDR3 is 15 residues long.

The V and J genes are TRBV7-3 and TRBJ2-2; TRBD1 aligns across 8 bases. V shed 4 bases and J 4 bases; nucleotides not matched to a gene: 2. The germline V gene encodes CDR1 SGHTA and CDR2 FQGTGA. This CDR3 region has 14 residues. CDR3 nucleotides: TGTGCCAGCAGCTCGACAGGGGTCACCGGGGAGCTGTTTTTT. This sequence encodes CASSSTGVTGELFF.